The T cell receptor beta chain described here comes from a study of vaccination effects on CD4 cells after COVID-19. Comment on this clone: The antigen is undetermined.

Only in-frame clones appear in the TCRdb table, and some are missing; sequencing was by immunoSEQ multiplex PCR. The data contain about 63,000 clones, over 70% of them singletons. Whole-study findings and limits: Healthy vaccinees' vaccine-induced clones included only 1 of 255 that recognized common cold coronaviruses. Both infection-induced and vaccine-induced clones contracted markedly at late post-vaccination timepoints. The study, lacking early post-infection timepoints, had few convalescent patients.

The J segment lost 2 bases and the V segment lost 3 bases, leaving 8 bases of the junction unmatched. Germline loops: CDR1 KGHSH, CDR2 LQKENI. The CDR3 contains 16 residues. Antigen-specific CD4+ T cells were expanded (with viral peptide pools) by the ViraFEST assay ahead of sequencing. Cells that had been cultured for 10 days were the source of isolated CD4+ T cells. None of these healthy vaccinees had been infected with SARS-CoV-2 before vaccination. The material was CD4+ T cells from PBMCs cultured with HCoV-OC43 spike peptides, obtained before COVID-19 vaccination. Subset meaning: HCoV-OC43 spike overlapping peptide pool stimulation. The rearrangement joins TRBV18 to TRBJ2-5; 8 nucleotides agree with TRBD2. This receptor was identified in a human donor who received a COVID-19 vaccine. CDR3 bases: TGTGCCAGCTCACCCGGACGCCGGGGGGGTCAAGAGACCCAGTACTTC. This encodes CASSPGRRGGQETQYF. Filled out from reference TRBV18 and TRBJ2-5, the complete variable domain reads NAGVMQNPRHLVRRRGQEARLRCSPMKGHSHVYWYRQLPEEGLKFMVYLQKENIIDESGMPKERFSAEFPKEGPSILRIQQVVRGDSAAYFCASSPGRRGGQETQYFGPGTRLLVL.